This paragraph covers one TCR beta chain sequence. The participants were between roughly 18 and 100 years old and came from some 25 US areas. Which cohort a participant joined came from the clinical history participants gave. These data belong to a study of blood T cell repertoires in COVID-19. Study at large: Samples representing acute and convalescent COVID-19 were sourced from the United States, Italy and Spain.

TCRdb's table, derived via immunoSEQ multiplex PCR, lists solely in-frame clones and lacks some. The sample lists 350,000 to 400,000 clones, approximately 87% occurring once. This TCR derives from a woman aged 30 to 39 with acute COVID-19. The sequencing sample was made of PBMCs or T cells enriched from blood (not recorded which).

This CDR3 reads CASSLGTGREGGAYNEQFF. Here the CDR3 DNA reads TGCGCCAGCAGCCTCGGGACAGGGAGAGAAGGGGGGGCCTACAATGAGCAGTTCTTC. J is TRBJ2-1 and V is TRBV5-1; 9 nucleotides line up with TRBD1. CDR1 SGHRS and CDR2 YFSETQ come from the germline V gene. J gave up 2 bases and V 4 bases, and 16 bases lay outside the gene matches. This CDR3 is built from 19 residues.